This note documents a single T cell receptor beta chain sequence. The protocol was immunoSEQ multiplex PCR, while the TCRdb copy is restricted to in-frame clones and leaves out a portion. The sample carries a few hundred thousand clones, around 89% recorded once. These data belong to a study of blood T cell repertoires in COVID-19. The overall study: T cells, B-cell-depleted T cells, or PBMCs provided the cDNA or gDNA that served as material.

Germline V CDR1 and CDR2: SGHDN, FVKESK. Trimming removed 4 bases from V and 0 bases from J, with 16 bases in between. The CDR3 extends over 18 amino acids. This TCR derives from a woman aged 30 to 39 with COVID-19, enrolled during active disease. This rearrangement joins TRBV14 to TRBJ2-6; TRBD2 is a possible D gene (6 bases). Source material: peripheral blood. The CDR3: CASSRGTALPSGANVLTF. The CDR3, as DNA: TGTGCCAGCAGCCGCGGGACGGCACTCCCCTCTGGGGCCAACGTCCTGACTTTC.